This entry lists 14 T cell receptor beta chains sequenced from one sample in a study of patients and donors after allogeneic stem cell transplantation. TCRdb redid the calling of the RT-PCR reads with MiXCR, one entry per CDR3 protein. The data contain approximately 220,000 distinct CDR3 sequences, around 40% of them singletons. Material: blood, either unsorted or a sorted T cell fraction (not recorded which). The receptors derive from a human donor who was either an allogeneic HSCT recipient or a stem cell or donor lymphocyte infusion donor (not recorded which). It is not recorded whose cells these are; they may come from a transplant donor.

This chain's CDR3 is CSVDFGARNTEAFF. CDR3 DNA: TGCAGCGTTGATTTTGGGGCGAGGAACACTGAAGCTTTCTTT. V gene TRBV29-1 combines with J gene TRBJ1-1; D perhaps matches TRBD1 (5 bases). Germline CDR1 SQVTM, CDR2 ANQGSEA. The ends were cut back, 3 bases at V and 1 base at J, with 12 bases in the middle. This CDR3 comprises 14 residues.

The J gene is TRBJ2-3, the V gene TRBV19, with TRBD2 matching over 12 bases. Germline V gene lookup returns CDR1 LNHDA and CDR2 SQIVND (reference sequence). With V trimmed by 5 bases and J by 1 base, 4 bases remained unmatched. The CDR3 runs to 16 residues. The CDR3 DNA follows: TGTGCCAGTAGTCCTCTAGCGGGGGGGCGCACAGATACGCAGTATTTT. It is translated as CASSPLAGGRTDTQYF.

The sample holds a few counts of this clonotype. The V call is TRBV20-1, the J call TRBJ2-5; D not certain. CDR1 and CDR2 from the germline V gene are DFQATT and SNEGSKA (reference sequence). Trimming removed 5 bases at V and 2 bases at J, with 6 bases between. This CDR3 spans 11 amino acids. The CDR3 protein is CSADKQETQYF. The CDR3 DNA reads TGCAGTGCTGATAAACAAGAGACCCAGTACTTC.

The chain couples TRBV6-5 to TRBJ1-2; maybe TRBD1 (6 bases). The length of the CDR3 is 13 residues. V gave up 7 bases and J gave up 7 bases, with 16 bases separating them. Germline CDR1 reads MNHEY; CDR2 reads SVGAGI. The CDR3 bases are TGTGCCAGCACCGCCAGGGGCCAAGGTGGCTACACCTTC. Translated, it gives CASTARGQGGYTF.

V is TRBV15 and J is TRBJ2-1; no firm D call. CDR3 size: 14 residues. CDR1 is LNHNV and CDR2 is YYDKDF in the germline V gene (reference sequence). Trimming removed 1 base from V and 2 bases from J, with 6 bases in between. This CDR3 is CATSRGPPYNEQFF. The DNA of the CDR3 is TGTGCCACCAGCAGAGGACCACCCTACAATGAGCAGTTCTTC.

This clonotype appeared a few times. Written as DNA, the CDR3 is TGCAGTGCTAGGGGGGACAGGGAGCGATATGGCTACACCTTC. Translated, it gives CSARGDRERYGYTF. The chain couples TRBV20-1 to TRBJ1-2; 9 bases are a match to TRBD1. V trimming: 3 bases; J trimming: 5 bases; junction bases outside the gene matches: 7. The germline CDR1 and CDR2 sequences are DFQATT and SNEGSKA (reference sequence). The CDR3 has 14 residues.

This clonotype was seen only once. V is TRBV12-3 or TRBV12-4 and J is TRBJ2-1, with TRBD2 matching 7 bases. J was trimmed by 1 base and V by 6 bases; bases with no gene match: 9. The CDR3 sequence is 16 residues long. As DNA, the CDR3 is TGTGCCAGCAGCCCCCGACTAGCAGTGTCCTACAATGAGCAGTTCTTC. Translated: CASSPRLAVSYNEQFF.

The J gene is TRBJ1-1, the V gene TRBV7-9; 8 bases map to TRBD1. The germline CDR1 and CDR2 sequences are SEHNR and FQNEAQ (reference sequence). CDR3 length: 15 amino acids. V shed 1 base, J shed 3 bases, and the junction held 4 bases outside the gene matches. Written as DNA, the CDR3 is TGTGCCAGCAGCTTAGGACAGGGGTATCACACTGAAGCTTTCTTT. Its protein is CASSLGQGYHTEAFF.

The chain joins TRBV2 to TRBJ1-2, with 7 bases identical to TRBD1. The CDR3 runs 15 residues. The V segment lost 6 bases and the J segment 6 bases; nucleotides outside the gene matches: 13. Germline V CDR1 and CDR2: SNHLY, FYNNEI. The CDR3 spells CASSADRFLGDGYTF. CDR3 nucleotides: TGTGCCAGCAGCGCGGACAGGTTCCTTGGGGATGGCTACACCTTC.

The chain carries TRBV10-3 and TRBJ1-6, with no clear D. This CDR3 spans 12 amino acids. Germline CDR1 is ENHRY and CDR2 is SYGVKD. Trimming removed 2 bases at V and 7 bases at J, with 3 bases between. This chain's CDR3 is CAISEANSPLHF. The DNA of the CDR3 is TGTGCCATCAGTGAGGCCAATTCACCCCTCCACTTT.

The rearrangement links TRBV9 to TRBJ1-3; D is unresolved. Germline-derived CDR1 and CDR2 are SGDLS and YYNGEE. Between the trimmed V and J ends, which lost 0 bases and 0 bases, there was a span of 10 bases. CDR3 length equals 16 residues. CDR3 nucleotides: TGTGCCAGCAGCGTAGAAGGAGGGAGCTCTGGAAACACCATATATTTT. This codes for CASSVEGGSSGNTIYF.

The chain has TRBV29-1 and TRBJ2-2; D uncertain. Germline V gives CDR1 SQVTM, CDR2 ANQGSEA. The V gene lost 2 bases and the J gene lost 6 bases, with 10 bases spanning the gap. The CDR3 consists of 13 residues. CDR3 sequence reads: CSVEPQRSGELFF. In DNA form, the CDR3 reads TGCAGCGTTGAACCCCAAAGATCCGGGGAGCTGTTTTTT.

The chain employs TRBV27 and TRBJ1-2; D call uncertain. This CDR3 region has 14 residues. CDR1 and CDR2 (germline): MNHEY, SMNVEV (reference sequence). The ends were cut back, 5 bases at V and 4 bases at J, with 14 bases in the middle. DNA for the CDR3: TGTGCCAGCAGTCCACGCGGACCTTCCTATGGCTACACCTTC. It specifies CASSPRGPSYGYTF.

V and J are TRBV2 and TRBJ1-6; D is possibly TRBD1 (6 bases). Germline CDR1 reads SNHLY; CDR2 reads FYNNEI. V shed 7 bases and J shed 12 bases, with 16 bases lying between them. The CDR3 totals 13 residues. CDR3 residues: CASTGVSQIPLHF. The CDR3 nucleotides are TGTGCCAGCACAGGGGTCAGCCAAATACCCCTCCACTTT.